The 9 T cell receptor beta chains below all came from one sample that was sequenced in a study of blood T cell repertoires in COVID-19. Method: immunoSEQ multiplex PCR; TCRdb's copy keeps in-frame clones and lacks some. The repertoire consists of over 300,000 clones, with more than 75% occurring once and the leading ten covering roughly 10%. Specimen: PBMCs or T cells enriched from blood (not recorded which). The receptor source for this set is a woman between 18 and 29 years old who had recovered from COVID-19.

The V and J genes are TRBV5-4 and TRBJ2-1; 7 bases agree with TRBD2. V lost 4 bases, J lost 1 base, and 11 bases stayed unmatched. The CDR3 totals 17 residues. From germline, CDR1 is SGHNT and CDR2 YYREEE (reference sequence). The CDR3 here is CASSPQLASVSYNEQFF. DNA for the CDR3: TGTGCCAGCAGCCCGCAACTAGCGTCCGTGTCCTACAATGAGCAGTTCTTC.

J is TRBJ1-2 and V is TRBV6-5, with 9 positions matching TRBD1. The CDR3 is 15 residues long. CDR1 and CDR2 from the germline V gene are MNHEY and SVGAGI. V was pared by 6 bases and J by 6 bases, with 11 bases of the junction left unmatched. CDR3 amino acids: CASRSPRDRAHGYTF. For the CDR3, the DNA is TGTGCCAGCAGATCCCCCCGGGACAGGGCTCATGGCTACACCTTC.

This chain connects TRBV10-1 to TRBJ2-3; 8 bases align to TRBD1. Germline CDR1 reads WNHNN; CDR2 reads SYGVQD (reference sequence). Losses at the gene ends were 6 bases for V and 4 bases for J; bases not matched to a gene: 6. CDR3 length: 14 residues. DNA of the CDR3: TGCGCCAGCAGCGCTGGACAGGGAGCAGATACGCAGTATTTT. Protein sequence: CASSAGQGADTQYF.

The chain is built from TRBV28 and TRBJ2-5, with D perhaps TRBD2 (6 bases). The CDR3 totals 14 residues. Looked up from germline, CDR1 is MDHEN and CDR2 is SYDVKM. With 8 bases removed from V and 5 bases from J, the gap between germline ends came to 18 bases. The CDR3 here is CASGPLTSQETQYF. The CDR3 DNA reads TGTGCCAGCGGCCCACTTACTAGCCAGGAGACCCAGTACTTC.

This clone occurred a few times. J is TRBJ2-1 and V is TRBV18, with D possibly TRBD2 on 5 matching bases. V was pared by 5 bases and J by 11 bases, with 13 bases between. The CDR3 has 12 residues. Germline CDR1 is KGHSH and CDR2 is LQKENI. CDR3: CASSTDFSKQFF. The CDR3 DNA follows: TGTGCCAGCTCAACGGACTTTTCTAAGCAGTTCTTC.

The chain employs TRBV27 and TRBJ2-2; no definite D call. The CDR3 has 14 residues. CDR1 is MNHEY and CDR2 is SMNVEV in the germline V gene (reference sequence). V lost 6 bases, J lost 2 bases, and 10 bases lay in between. CDR3 in amino acids: CASSLQLNTGELFF. DNA of the CDR3: TGTGCCAGCAGCCTACAGCTAAACACCGGGGAGCTGTTTTTT.

The chain recombines TRBV5-8 with TRBJ1-1; TRBD1 might be the D (6 bases). V gave up 2 bases and J gave up 6 bases, with 11 bases separating them. Germline V CDR1 and CDR2: SGHTS, YDEGEE. The CDR3 contains 13 residues. The CDR3 DNA follows: TGTGCCAGCAGCTTTGCGGGGGCTGCTGAAGCTTTCTTT. Translating gives CASSFAGAAEAFF.

This clone was counted a few times. The V gene is TRBV7-9, the J gene TRBJ1-5, with a possible D match to TRBD1 (6 bases). Trimming stripped 5 bases from V and 4 bases from J, with 9 bases between. Per the germline V gene, CDR1 is SEHNR and CDR2 is FQNEAQ (reference sequence). The CDR3 runs 13 residues. CDR3 sequence reads: CASSQGGNQPQHF. For the CDR3, the DNA is TGTGCCAGCAGCCAAGGGGGAAATCAGCCCCAGCATTTT. Combining the CDR3 with reference TRBV7-9 and TRBJ1-5 gives the whole variable domain DTGVSQNPRHKITKRGQNVTFRCDPISEHNRLYWYRQTLGQGPEFLTYFQNEAQLEKSRLLSDRFSAERPKGSFSTLEIQRTEQGDSAMYLCASSQGGNQPQHFGDGTRLSIL.

V usage is TRBV12-3 or TRBV12-4 and J usage is TRBJ2-7; D perhaps matches TRBD1 (6 bases). The CDR3 totals 12 residues. V lost 1 base and J 6 bases, leaving 7 bases between the germline ends. The CDR3 region has the DNA TGTGCCAGCAGTTTAGGGACAGCCGAGCAGTACTTC. Translation gives CASSLGTAEQYF.